The entry below gives a single TCR beta chain sequence along with its context. Germline loops: CDR1 SNHLY, CDR2 FYNNEI. The CDR3 is made up of 15 amino acids. V trimming: 6 bases; J trimming: 1 base; junction bases outside the gene matches: 3. This entry comes from a study of beta chain features in type 1 diabetes. Sequencing targeted expressed TCRB transcripts, as all isolated RNA had been reverse transcribed. Libraries were prepared by immunoSEQ multiplex PCR; TCRdb keeps only in-frame clonotypes and omits some of them. This table holds 300,000 to 350,000 clones, 6.5% to 10% found once. Each of the CD4+ naive, central memory, regulatory and stem cell-like memory populations was sorted via CD45RO/CCR7/CD25/CD127/CD95/CD27.

The chain combines TRBV2 with TRBJ2-2, with 9 bases lining up with TRBD1. The clonotype originates from a woman aged 18-29 years in good health. Sequencing was performed on central memory CD4+ T cells from blood. The CDR3 sequence is CASSRDRVNTGELFF. CDR3 nucleotide sequence: TGTGCCAGCAGCCGGGACAGGGTGAACACCGGGGAGCTGTTTTTT. Combining the CDR3 with reference TRBV2 and TRBJ2-2 gives the whole variable domain EPEVTQTPSHQVTQMGQEVILRCVPISNHLYFYWYRQILGQKVEFLVSFYNNEISEKSEIFDDQFSVERPDGSNFTLKIRSTKLEDSAMYFCASSRDRVNTGELFFGEGSRLTVL.